The 12 T cell receptor beta chains listed next were all sequenced from one sample in a study of blood T cell repertoires in COVID-19. Generated by immunoSEQ multiplex PCR, the TCRdb table keeps only in-frame clones and is missing some. The sample records about 310,000 clones, around 90% being singletons. Sequenced: PBMCs or T cells enriched from blood (not recorded which). These receptors originate from a man between 60 and 75 years old who had recovered from COVID-19.

The V and J genes are TRBV19 and TRBJ2-1; D is unresolved. V was clipped by 4 bases and J by 5 bases, with 15 bases between them. CDR3 length: 15 residues. Germline CDR1 and CDR2: LNHDA and SQIVND (reference sequence). The CDR3 nucleotides are TGTGCCAGTAGTACCGCGACTGGCTTCCACAATGAGCAGTTCTTC. This sequence encodes CASSTATGFHNEQFF.

The V call is TRBV12-2, the J call TRBJ2-5; TRBD1 is taken as the D call from the table, unchecked against the DNA. TRBV12-2 corresponds to a pseudogene. The CDR3 is 15 amino acids. Written as DNA, the CDR3 is TGTGCAAGTCGCCCACCCCAAGTTTTCAGGGAGACCCAGTACTTC. Its protein is CASRPPQVFRETQYF.

The rearrangement links TRBV12-5 to TRBJ2-1; TRBD1 aligns across 8 bases. The CDR3 length is 13 residues. Germline lookup yields CDR1 LGHNT and CDR2 FRNRAP. Trimming took 6 bases from V and 6 from J; bases not matched to a gene: 4. The CDR3 DNA follows: TGTGCTAGTGGGACAGGGGTATTCAATGAGCAGTTCTTC. Its translation: CASGTGVFNEQFF. The variable domain in full, with the rest retrieved from reference TRBV12-5 and TRBJ2-1, is DARVTQTPRHKVTEMGQEVTMRCQPILGHNTVFWYRQTMMQGLELLAYFRNRAPLDDSGMPKDRFSAEMPDATLATLKIQPSEPRDSAVYFCASGTGVFNEQFFGPGTRLTVL.

CDR3 nucleotides: TGTGCCAGCTCACCAGTACTAGCGGGAGGCTACGAGCAGTACTTC. Translation: CASSPVLAGGYEQYF. V is TRBV18 and J is TRBJ2-7, with 12 bases matching TRBD2. The CDR3 contains 15 residues. The V gene's germline CDR1 is KGHSH and CDR2 LQKENI. V was clipped by 2 bases and J by 3 bases; unmatched bases: 2.

V is TRBV4-3 and J is TRBJ2-5, with 10 bases fitting TRBD2. The J segment lost 7 bases and the V segment lost 0 bases, leaving 14 bases of the junction unmatched. The CDR3 loop spans 18 amino acids. Per the germline V gene, CDR1 is LGHNA and CDR2 is YSLEER. The CDR3 here is CASSQDRGASGSGRTQYF. CDR3 nucleotides: TGCGCCAGCAGCCAAGATCGGGGGGCTAGCGGGAGTGGTCGGACCCAGTACTTC.

CDR3 in amino acids: CASSPPGTTRTYEQYF. The CDR3 DNA follows: TGTGCCAGCTCACCACCGGGGACAACCCGCACCTACGAGCAGTACTTC. The chain recombines TRBV18 with TRBJ2-7, with D possibly being TRBD1 (6 bases). Germline V CDR1 and CDR2: KGHSH, LQKENI. The CDR3 runs 16 residues. V lost 0 bases, J lost 2 bases, and 14 bases lay in between.

This chain uses TRBV9 with TRBJ2-3; 7 positions agree with TRBD2. V was clipped by 3 bases and J by 2 bases; unmatched bases: 12. The V gene's germline CDR1 is SGDLS and CDR2 YYNGEE. The CDR3 length is 17 residues. The CDR3 is CASSALGAAGSTDTQYF. The CDR3 DNA follows: TGTGCCAGCAGCGCCCTAGGGGCAGCGGGGTCCACAGATACGCAGTATTTT.

This chain links TRBV7-9 with TRBJ2-4, with 10 bases that match TRBD2. V trimming: 5 bases; J trimming: 1 base; junction bases outside the gene matches: 11. CDR1 SEHNR and CDR2 FQNEAQ come from the germline V gene (reference sequence). The CDR3 runs to 18 residues. The CDR3 region is CASSTLAGDFGAKNIQYF. The CDR3 DNA is TGTGCCAGCAGCACCCTAGCGGGAGATTTCGGGGCCAAAAACATTCAGTACTTC.

With regard to this clone: The germline gene is not matched at one end of the junction; a read error may be the cause. The chain has TRBV28 and TRBJ2-5; 10 nucleotides line up with TRBD1. The CDR3 sequence is 13 residues long. Germline lookup yields CDR1 MDHEN and CDR2 SYDVKM. The CDR3 protein is CASSLLDRDRGDF. The CDR3 coding sequence is TGTGCCAGCAGTTTATTGGATCGGGACAGGGGAGACTTC.

This sequence joins TRBV5-1 and TRBJ2-7, with D tentatively TRBD1 (5 bases). Germline values: CDR1 SGHRS, CDR2 YFSETQ. This CDR3 region has 13 residues. V was cut by 0 bases and J by 5 bases, with 9 bases left in between. CDR3 DNA: TGCGCCAGCAGCTTGGCAGGGTTCGACGAGCAGTACTTC. Protein product: CASSLAGFDEQYF.

J is TRBJ2-3 and V is TRBV5-1; 7 bases align to TRBD1. Germline trimming cut 5 bases from V and 3 bases from J; bases unmatched to any gene: 6. The CDR3 covers 14 residues. Germline assignment: CDR1 SGHRS and CDR2 YFSETQ. Written as DNA, the CDR3 is TGCGCCAGCAGGACACAGGGGATTACAGATACGCAGTATTTT. Protein: CASRTQGITDTQYF.

The rearrangement uses TRBV27 and TRBJ1-2, with a weak D call TRBD1 (6 bases). The CDR3 has 13 amino acids. CDR1 is MNHEY and CDR2 is SMNVEV in the germline V gene (reference sequence). Trimming removed 7 bases at V and 7 bases at J, with 16 bases between. CDR3 nucleotides: TGTGCCAGCATTAAACAGGGAGGGAGTGGCTACACCTTC. Residues: CASIKQGGSGYTF.